The subject of this entry is one TCR beta chain. This clone turned up a few times. The target of this receptor is not known. It has no much larger one-base neighbor in the sample; base qualities were not kept. In total, roughly 710 healthy bone marrow donors made up the cohort. At the time of sampling, every cohort member was nominally healthy, though immune exposures that went unrecorded were likely present. The donor was CMV seronegative and belonged to the group of 320 or so seronegative cohort members. Every donor gave a peripheral blood sample, and the peripheral blood mononuclear cells from that sample were used for TCR beta sequencing. Genomic DNA extraction from the blood cell samples was performed with the Qiagen DNeasy Blood Extraction Kit. This specimen belongs to a study of cytomegalovirus exposure and HLA in healthy donors (dated by TCRdb to about 2017). General notes on the study: According to an earlier analysis of 550 to 700 of the donors, 150 million to 200 million T cells yielded 117 million unique TCR beta sequences and 276 Gb of sequence data. Roughly 300 gigabases of sequencing data and 75 million to 85 million unique TCR sequences made up an early release that covered 500 to 700 HLA-typed donors. Of the roughly 400 genotyped donors, over 65% fell in the genetic ancestry cluster associated with self-reported Caucasian donors. The study was designed to test whether signatures of past pathogen exposure could be identified by cataloging public T cell receptors. The T cell repertoires of 666 subjects were profiled by immunosequencing and related to cytomegalovirus serostatus. In addition to the first cohort of roughly 700 subjects, a separate validation cohort of approximately 130 different subjects was used. High-throughput TCR immunosequencing, statistical association of individual TCRs with disease status, and machine learning were combined to predict cytomegalovirus infection status. A later analysis re-analyzed previously published TCR beta repertoires from roughly 600 donors and added high-resolution HLA genotyping to study TCR occurrence patterns. The later analysis used no new phenotypic data to find candidate immune exposures, relying instead on TCR beta sequences and their occurrence across donors. An earlier analysis of about 620 of the donors applied high-throughput TCR beta sequencing to assess whether each TCR beta V gene segment acted as functional or pseudogenic. Donor age, sex, ethnicity and CMV serostatus were collected together with the repertoire data. In a later genetic analysis, genome-wide SNP genotypes for about 65% of the 666 donors were used, and that subset was treated as a discovery cohort. Every discovery cohort repertoire had been produced on one sequencing platform. HLA typing covered class I and class II loci at four-digit resolution. Typing coverage varied by locus: about 620-640 donors for A, B, C, DRB1 and DQB1; roughly 500 for DQA1; nearly 610 for DPA1; roughly 470 for DPB1. Because of strong linkage in the cohort, roughly five DR-DQ haplotypes were treated as single units for association and clustering. Among almost 400 genotyped donors of the cohort, an average of 235,054 unique TCR beta nucleotide sequences were sequenced per donor, approximately 20% of them non-productive.

Summary of the overall study and its limitations: A later analysis reported that several top co-occurrence clusters appeared linked to parvovirus B19, influenza, CMV and Epstein-Barr virus. This cohort had only TCR beta chains sequenced, and the lack of alpha or paired-chain data limited which features could be detected. A further reported finding was that TCR beta sequences accurately predicted the HLA-A and HLA-B alleles for most subjects in the first cohort. Some IMGT-functional V segments, including TRBV6-2 and TRBV6-3, could not be told apart with the 87-base-pair reads, so those segments were excluded. The only immune exposure information available for the cohort was CMV serostatus. Because counts were too low, about 15 rarely observed V segments, including chromosome 9 orphons, were left out of the earlier analysis of about 500 of the donors. Because HLA typing was unavailable for some donors at each locus, only the typed subset was used in association tests. While some public TCRs were present in many individuals, most TCR sequences turned up only very rarely across donors. A total of 150 or so TCR beta chains were listed by the study as associated with cytomegalovirus. A later analysis associated some 17,000 TCR beta sequences with specific HLA alleles at a false discovery rate of 0.05. In a later genetic analysis, a missense DCLRE1C variant was associated with V-gene and J-gene trimming of TCR beta chains, and the association was replicated in an independent cohort. When HLA alleles, especially DR and DQ, strongly co-occurred, attributing TCR associations to individual alleles was difficult. The presence/absence analyses assumed that sequencing depth was roughly uniform across donors, and that assumption may not be true. A cluster of highly shared sequence variants was judged likely to represent a technical artifact of the sequencing pipeline. Most CMV-associated TCR beta chains appeared to be HLA-restricted in a later analysis, and the HLA associations seemed to be driven largely by CMV exposure. Correlated functional status among segregating V segments might be attributable to linkage disequilibrium, but an unknown experimental factor could not be ruled out. In a later analysis, TCR association rates were found to vary across HLA loci, with the most associated TCRs seen for DRB1 alleles and the fewest for HLA-C alleles. The authors suggested that the approach could potentially be generalized to other disease states and immunological phenotypes. In a later genetic analysis, fewer N-insertions in productive TCRs were reported among donors in an Asian-associated ancestry cluster than the roughly 640-donor mean. A few of the identified cytomegalovirus-associated TCR beta chains were confirmed in vitro to be specific for cytomegalovirus antigens. A later analysis found that HLA-associated TCR beta chains were more clonally expanded and had lower generation probabilities than equally common non-associated chains. An earlier analysis of some 560 of the donors showed that most TCR beta V segments appeared in productive rearrangements either about 87% or about 30% of the time, which broadly matched IMGT annotations. Cytomegalovirus status was reported to be diagnosed by the classifier with high specificity and sensitivity in both the original and validation cohorts.

Library preparation was by the immunoSEQ multiplex PCR assay. For the multiplex PCR, a mixture combining 60 forward primers for TCR Vbeta segments and 13 reverse primers for TCR Jbeta segments was used. A multiplex PCR assay on genomic DNA amplified the CDR3 region of rearranged TCR beta genes. The amplified TCR beta libraries were sequenced on the Illumina HiSeq System as 87-base-pair reads. Processing in the source paper ran as follows. Across the 600 to 700 repertoires, a later analysis counted 80 million or so unique TCR beta chains, 8.5 million to 12 million of which were shared by at least two donors. Raw reads were error-corrected and collapsed into unique sequences by a nearest-neighbor algorithm in which closely related sequences were merged to remove PCR and sequencing errors. To assign V, D and J gene segments, CDR3 sequences were aligned to IMGT reference sequences. For a sequence to be retained, a match of at least six nucleotides was required to both a V gene segment and a J gene segment. Rearrangements were classified as productive when the CDR3 lacked stop codons and remained in frame with V and J, and all other rearrangements were classified as non-productive. Following IMGT convention, CDR3 was defined as the stretch from the second conserved V-encoded cysteine up to the conserved J-encoded phenylalanine. The earlier analysis of about 610 of the donors excluded sequences that lacked an unambiguous match to a single V gene segment. In an earlier analysis of around 590 of the donors, a V segment was called functional when productive rearrangements were above 56.7%, and segregating when the standard deviation between donors exceeded 5%. A statistical classification framework was built for diagnosing cytomegalovirus status from the catalog of TCR beta chain sequences. In a later analysis, TCR nucleotide sequences were compared against IMGT/GENE-DB human TR gene sequences so that V and J genes could be assigned. Using the TCRdist pipeline, a later analysis assigned CDR3 sequences along with most-parsimonious VDJ recombination scenarios. In a later analysis, each TCR beta chain was defined by its CDR3 amino acid sequence together with its V-gene family, and reads lacking a unique V-gene family were excluded. As a way to deal with suspected cross-contamination and a sequencing artifact, a later analysis dropped 640 or so nucleotide sequences that were highly shared and had low generation probability. In a later analysis, a clonal expansion index for each public chain was calculated from normalized within-repertoire ranks of inferred template counts. In a later analysis, generation probabilities were computed with a VDJ recombination model fitted to out-of-frame rearrangements, and the resulting probabilities were checked against IGoR. In a later analysis, TCR-TCR, TCR-HLA and TCR-CMV co-occurrence was scored with hypergeometric tests, and a repertoire-size bias correction was applied to TCR pairs. To estimate false discovery rates, a later analysis permuted the HLA or CMV assignments 20 times. In a later analysis, co-occurring TCRs were grouped using DBSCAN, and TCRdist sequence similarity was added for clustering within HLA-allele-positive subsets. For co-occurrence clustering, repertoires with fewer than 30,000 or more than 120,000 public chains were excluded, along with four or five repertoires with anomalous nucleotide sharing. In its TCRdb copy, this immuneACCESS table keeps in-frame sequences only and misses some clones. Where compared with another copy, unresolved V genes explain less than half of these, and the others have no known cause. V and J calls and clone size are given by that table; D and trimming were obtained from the DNA. Here the sample has some 160,000 clones; 77% occur a single time. 1.5% to 2% of the sample is taken by the ten largest.

CDR1 and CDR2 were assigned from the germline V gene as MDHEN and SYDVKM. Inclusive of the bounding cysteine and phenylalanine, the CDR3 is 12 residues long. Only the CDR3 DNA stays, 36 bases, in frame from base 1. Trimming removed 6 bases from V and 12 bases from J, leaving 16 bases between the germline ends. The chain employs TRBV28 and TRBJ2-3; confidence is insufficient to name the D gene. This TCR derives from a woman aged 30 to 39 in good health and CMV-seronegative. Material: PBMCs. The CDR3 reads as follows: CASSLAWRQQYF. The bases are TGTGCCAGCAGCCTCGCCTGGCGGCAACAGTATTTT.